The clone carrying this T cell receptor (beta chain) was seen a single time. These data belong to a study of cytomegalovirus exposure and HLA in healthy donors. This PCR relied on a set of 60 Vbeta primers and 13 Jbeta primers. Clones were read by immunoSEQ multiplex PCR, and TCRdb kept only the in-frame ones, dropping some. The sample shows some 140,000 clones, 76% of them seen only once. V trimming: 7 bases; J trimming: 4 bases; junction bases outside the gene matches: 11. This CDR3 region has 16 residues. Per germline, CDR1 LGHNT and CDR2 FRNRAP. Material for sequencing was PBMCs. The gene calls are TRBV12-5 and TRBJ2-1, with 9 bases matching TRBD1. This sequence originates from a female donor in good health and CMV-seropositive. The DNA for the CDR3 is TGTGCTAGTGTCCCGCCCGGGACAGGGTTATACAATGAGCAGTTCTTC. Amino acid sequence: CASVPPGTGLYNEQFF.